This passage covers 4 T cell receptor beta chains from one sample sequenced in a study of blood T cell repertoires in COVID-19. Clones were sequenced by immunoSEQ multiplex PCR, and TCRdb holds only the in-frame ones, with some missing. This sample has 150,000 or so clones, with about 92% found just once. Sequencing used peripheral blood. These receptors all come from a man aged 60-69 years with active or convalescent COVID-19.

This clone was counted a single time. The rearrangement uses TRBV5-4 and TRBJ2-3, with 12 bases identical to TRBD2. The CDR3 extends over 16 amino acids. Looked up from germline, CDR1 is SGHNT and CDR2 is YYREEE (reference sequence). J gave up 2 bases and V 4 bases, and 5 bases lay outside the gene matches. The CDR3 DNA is TGTGCCAGCAGCCCGGGACTAGCGGGTTACACAGATACGCAGTATTTT. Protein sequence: CASSPGLAGYTDTQYF. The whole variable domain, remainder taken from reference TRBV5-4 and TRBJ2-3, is ETGVTQSPTHLIKTRGQQVTLRCSSQSGHNTVSWYQQALGQGPQFIFQYYREEENGRGNFPPRFSGLQFPNYSSELNVNALELDDSALYLCASSPGLAGYTDTQYFGPGTRLTVL.

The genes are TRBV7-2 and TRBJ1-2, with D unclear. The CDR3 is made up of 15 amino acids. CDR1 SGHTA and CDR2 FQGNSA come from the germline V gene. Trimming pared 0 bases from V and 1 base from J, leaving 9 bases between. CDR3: CASSLAAGINYGYTF. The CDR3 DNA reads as TGTGCCAGCAGCTTAGCGGCGGGGATTAACTATGGCTACACCTTC.

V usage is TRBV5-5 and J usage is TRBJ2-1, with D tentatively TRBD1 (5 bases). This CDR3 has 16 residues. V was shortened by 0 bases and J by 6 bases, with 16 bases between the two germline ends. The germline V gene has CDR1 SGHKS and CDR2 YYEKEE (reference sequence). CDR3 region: CASSLVRQTGGNEQFF. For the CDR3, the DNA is TGTGCCAGCAGCTTGGTAAGACAGACTGGCGGCAATGAGCAGTTCTTC.

DNA of the CDR3: TGTGCCAGCAGCGGTCCGGGGGGCTCCTACAATGAGCAGTTCTTC. As protein: CASSGPGGSYNEQFF. The chain is built from TRBV5-4 and TRBJ2-1; 7 positions match TRBD2. The CDR3 has 15 amino acids. The trim removed 4 bases at V and 0 bases at J, leaving 4 bases unmatched. Germline CDR1 and CDR2: SGHNT and YYREEE (reference sequence).